This T cell receptor beta chain was recovered during a study of neurological immune-mediated disorders. Sample time point: technical triplicate 3. This clonotype was seen at least ten times. Its specificity is not known. Study-level points and caveats: It was HTLV-1-associated myelopathy that showed the most TCR clonal expansion, while multiple sclerosis showed the least, falling below healthy controls.

V was clipped by 6 bases and J by 2 bases, with 8 bases between them. The CDR3 covers 13 residues. The germline gives CDR1 MNHNS, CDR2 SASEGT. TCRdb reprocessed the 5' RACE reads with MiXCR, giving one entry per CDR3 protein. In the table there are about 31,000 distinct CDR3 sequences, about a sixth of which are singletons. The source material was CD4+ T cells from blood. The clonotype originates from a female donor with HTLV-1-associated myelopathy (HAM/TSP). The chain has TRBV6-1 and TRBJ1-5; D not resolved. DNA for the CDR3: TGTGCCAGCAGCGAGACACGCAATCAGCCCCAGCATTTT. Translated, it gives CASSETRNQPQHF.